Listed below are T cell receptor beta chains from one sample, sequenced in a study of PD-1 blockade in mismatch repair-deficient tumors. TCRdb keeps only in-frame clones here, not all; method: immunoSEQ multiplex PCR. Of fewer than 100,000 clones listed, more than 65% are singletons. Source: peripheral blood, taken 12 weeks after starting pembrolizumab. The receptors shown here come from an adult with mismatch repair-deficient cancer. The CDR3 runs from the conserved cysteine through the conserved F or W. D genes are given only for firm matches. A row's size may be missing; if present it is once, few, many or a size class.

V	D	size	J	CDR3	DNA
TRBV6-6	TRBD2	NA	TRBJ2-7	CASSPSGATYEQYF	TGTGCCAGCAGTCCTAGCGGGGCCACATACGAGCAGTACTTC
TRBV5-1	TRBD1	NA	TRBJ2-5	CASSLAGTVIQETQYF	TGCGCCAGCAGCTTGGCAGGGACAGTTATTCAAGAGACCCAGTACTTC
TRBV5-4	NA	NA	TRBJ1-1	CASSLEYTEAFF	TGTGCCAGCAGCTTGGAGTACACTGAAGCTTTCTTT
TRBV19	NA	NA	TRBJ2-2	CASSIGQVTGELFF	TGTGCCAGTAGTATAGGGCAGGTCACCGGGGAGCTGTTTTTT
TRBV7-2	NA	NA	TRBJ2-5	CASSRDKGGQETQYF	TGTGCCAGCAGCCGCGACAAGGGGGGGCAAGAGACCCAGTACTTC
TRBV7-9	NA	few	TRBJ2-2	CASSKTSTGELFF	TGTGCCAGCAGCAAGACGTCGACCGGGGAGCTGTTTTTT
TRBV27	NA	once	TRBJ2-7	CASSLSYRAAYEQYF	TGTGCCAGCAGTTTATCGTACAGGGCCGCCTACGAGCAGTACTTC
TRBV18	NA	NA	TRBJ1-2	CASSPRIEQGPFSGGYTF	TGTGCCAGCTCACCACGGATAGAACAGGGCCCCTTTTCGGGTGGCTACACCTTC
TRBV14	NA	NA	TRBJ2-7	CASSQDGLLESEQYF	TGTGCCAGCAGCCAAGATGGGCTCCTCGAGAGCGAGCAGTACTTC
TRBV7-9	NA	few	TRBJ2-7	CASSFDAGEQYF	TGTGCCAGCAGCTTCGACGCGGGTGAGCAGTACTTC
TRBV14	NA	NA	TRBJ1-1	CASSQGTLLAFF	TGTGCCAGCAGCCAGGGCACCTTATTGGCTTTCTTT
TRBV5-1	NA	NA	TRBJ2-3	CASKVAGFQDTQYF	TGCGCCAGCAAAGTAGCAGGTTTCCAGGATACGCAGTATTTT
TRBV7-3	TRBD2	NA	TRBJ2-1	CASSTGLDVNEQFF	TGTGCCAGCAGTACAGGACTAGATGTGAATGAGCAGTTCTTC
TRBV29-1	NA	NA	TRBJ1-1	CSVEGGLGTEAFF	TGCAGCGTTGAAGGGGGCCTGGGCACTGAAGCTTTCTTT
TRBV28	TRBD1	NA	TRBJ1-1	CASSKGTAGGVNTEAFF	TGTGCCAGCAGTAAAGGGACAGCCGGAGGGGTGAACACTGAAGCTTTCTTT
TRBV11-2	TRBD2	NA	TRBJ2-3	CASSPRREADTQYF	TGTGCCAGCAGCCCTCGGCGGGAGGCAGATACGCAGTATTTT
TRBV5-5	TRBD2	NA	TRBJ2-5	CASSSLAAPGETQYF	TGTGCCAGCAGCTCGCTAGCGGCCCCTGGAGAGACCCAGTACTTC
TRBV13	NA	once	TRBJ2-7	CARRDLPYEQYF	TGTGCCAGGCGGGACTTACCCTACGAGCAGTACTTC
TRBV7-9	TRBD1	few	TRBJ2-7	CASSLITTGGTYEQYF	TGTGCCAGCAGCTTAATTACGACAGGGGGTACCTACGAGCAGTACTTC
TRBV7-2	TRBD2	NA	TRBJ2-3	CASTPQALAGGTDTQYF	TGTGCCAGCACCCCCCAGGCACTAGCGGGGGGAACAGATACGCAGTATTTT
TRBV5-4	TRBD2	once	TRBJ2-2	CASNSGTTGELFF	TGTGCCAGCAATAGCGGGACCACCGGGGAGCTGTTTTTT
TRBV27	TRBD2	NA	TRBJ2-7	CASSLAGKVYEQYF	TGTGCCAGCAGCCTAGCGGGGAAAGTCTACGAGCAGTACTTC
TRBV7-2	NA	NA	TRBJ1-1	CASSQRGNTEAFF	TGTGCCAGCAGCCAAAGGGGGAACACTGAAGCTTTCTTT
TRBV6-6	NA	NA	TRBJ2-7	CASRSQGGVGEQYF	TGTGCCAGCAGATCCCAAGGGGGGGTGGGGGAGCAGTACTTC